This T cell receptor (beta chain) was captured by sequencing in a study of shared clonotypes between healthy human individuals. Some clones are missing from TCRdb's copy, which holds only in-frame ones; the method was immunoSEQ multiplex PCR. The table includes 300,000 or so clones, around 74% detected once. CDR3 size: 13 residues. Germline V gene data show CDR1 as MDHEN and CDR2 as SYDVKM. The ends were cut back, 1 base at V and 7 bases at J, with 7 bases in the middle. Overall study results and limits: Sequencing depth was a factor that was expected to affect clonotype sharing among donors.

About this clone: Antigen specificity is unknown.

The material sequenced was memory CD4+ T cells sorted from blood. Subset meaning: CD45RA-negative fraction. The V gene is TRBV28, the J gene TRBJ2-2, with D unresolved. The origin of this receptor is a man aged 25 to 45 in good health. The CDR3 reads CASSLFQDGELFF. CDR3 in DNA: TGTGCCAGCAGTTTATTCCAGGACGGGGAGCTGTTTTTT.